The entry below describes one T cell receptor (beta chain). The antigen remains unidentified. Original processing notes: Out-of-frame sequences were removed, leaving 2,204,828 distinct TCRbeta sequences. Generated by immunoSEQ multiplex PCR, the TCRdb table keeps only in-frame clones and is missing some. V and J calls and clone size are given by that table; D and trimming were obtained from the DNA. The sample shows about 62,000 clones, 70% to 80% of them seen only once. This entry is derived from a study of memory CD4+ T cells and cytomegalovirus serostatus. On the study more broadly: Of the healthy Belgian adults, several were CMV seropositive and about two dozen seronegative. Study-wide findings and caveats: Of approximately 150 reported CMV TCRbeta sequences, 55 to 80 were found in memory CD4+ repertoires.

Single viable CD3+CD4+CD8-CD45RO+ cells were sorted as the memory CD4+ T cells. Germline V lookup: CDR1 MRHNA, CDR2 SNTAGT. The ends were cut back, 3 bases at V and 3 bases at J, with 6 bases in the middle. This CDR3 spans 12 amino acids. The sequenced material came from memory CD4+ T cells from blood. The TCR sequence derives from an adult in good health and CMV-seropositive. This chain connects TRBV6-4 to TRBJ2-7, with D perhaps TRBD2 (6 bases). The CDR3 DNA sequence: TGTGCCAGCAGTGAGGGGGGCTACGAGCAGTACTTC. It codes for CASSEGGYEQYF.